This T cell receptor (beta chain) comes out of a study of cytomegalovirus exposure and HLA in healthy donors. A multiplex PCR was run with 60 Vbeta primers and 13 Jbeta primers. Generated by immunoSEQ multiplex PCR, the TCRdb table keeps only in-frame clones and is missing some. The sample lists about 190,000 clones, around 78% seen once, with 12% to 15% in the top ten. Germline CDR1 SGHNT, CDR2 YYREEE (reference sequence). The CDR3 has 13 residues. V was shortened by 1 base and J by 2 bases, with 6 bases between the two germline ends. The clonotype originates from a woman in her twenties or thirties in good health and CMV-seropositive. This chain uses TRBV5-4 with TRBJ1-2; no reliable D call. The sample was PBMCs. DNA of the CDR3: TGTGCCAGCAGCTTGCCAGAAAACTATGGCTACACCTTC. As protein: CASSLPENYGYTF. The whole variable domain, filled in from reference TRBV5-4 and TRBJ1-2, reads ETGVTQSPTHLIKTRGQQVTLRCSSQSGHNTVSWYQQALGQGPQFIFQYYREEENGRGNFPPRFSGLQFPNYSSELNVNALELDDSALYLCASSLPENYGYTFGSGTRLTVV.